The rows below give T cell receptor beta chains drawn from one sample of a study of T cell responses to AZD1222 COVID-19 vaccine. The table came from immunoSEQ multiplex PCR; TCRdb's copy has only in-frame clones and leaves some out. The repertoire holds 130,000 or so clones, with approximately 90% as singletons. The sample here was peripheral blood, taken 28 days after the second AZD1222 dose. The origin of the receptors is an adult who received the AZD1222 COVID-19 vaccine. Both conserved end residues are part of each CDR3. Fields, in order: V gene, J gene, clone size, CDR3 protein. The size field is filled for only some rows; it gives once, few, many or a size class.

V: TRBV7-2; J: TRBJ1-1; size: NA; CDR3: CASSPKLMNTEAFF
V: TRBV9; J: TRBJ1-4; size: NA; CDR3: CASSVEGGWLNNEKLFF
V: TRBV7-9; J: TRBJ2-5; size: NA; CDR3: CASSLDLAQYF
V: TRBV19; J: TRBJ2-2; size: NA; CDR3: CASSIAAGRANTGELFF
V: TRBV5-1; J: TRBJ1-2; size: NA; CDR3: CASSSQGAGDGYTF
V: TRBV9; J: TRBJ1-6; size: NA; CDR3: CASSVQGVHNSPLHF
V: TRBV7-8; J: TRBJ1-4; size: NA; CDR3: CASSRPSRATNEKLFF
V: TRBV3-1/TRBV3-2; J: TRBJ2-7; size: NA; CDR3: CATTRRGDTYEQYF
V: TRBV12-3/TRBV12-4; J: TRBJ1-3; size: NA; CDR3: CASSSGNTIYF
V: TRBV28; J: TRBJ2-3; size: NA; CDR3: CASSLGGGATDTQYF
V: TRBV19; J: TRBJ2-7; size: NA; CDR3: CASSILSGRGPYEQYF
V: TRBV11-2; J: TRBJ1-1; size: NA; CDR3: CASSLEGGVTEAFF
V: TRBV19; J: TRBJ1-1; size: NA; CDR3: CASSIQRVMNTEAFF
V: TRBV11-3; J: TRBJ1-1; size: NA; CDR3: CASSARHPNTEAFF
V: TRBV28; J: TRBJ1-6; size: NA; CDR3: CASNWGRSPLHF
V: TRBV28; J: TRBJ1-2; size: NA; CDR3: CASTWPGLGDGYTF
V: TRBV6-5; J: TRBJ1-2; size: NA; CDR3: CASRDGQGRSYGYTF
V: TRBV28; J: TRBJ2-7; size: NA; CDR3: CATVTGQEQYF
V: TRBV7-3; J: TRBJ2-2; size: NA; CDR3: CASSSHPGLAGRVFPGELFF
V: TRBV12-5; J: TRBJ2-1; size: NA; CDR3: CASGSRLAGPYNEQFF
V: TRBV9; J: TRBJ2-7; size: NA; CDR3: CASSPTSSPSYEQYF
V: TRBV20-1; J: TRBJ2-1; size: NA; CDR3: CSACDQGGASYNEQFF
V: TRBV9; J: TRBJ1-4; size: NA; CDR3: CASSVGMGPNEKLFF
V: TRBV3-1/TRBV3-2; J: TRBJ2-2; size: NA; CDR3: CASSQVRGGENTGELFF
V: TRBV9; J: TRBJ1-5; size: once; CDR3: CASTRTGAFNQPQHF
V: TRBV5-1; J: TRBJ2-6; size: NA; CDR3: CASSLSSGANVLTF
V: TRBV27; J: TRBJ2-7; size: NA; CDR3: CARSTGASSYEQYF
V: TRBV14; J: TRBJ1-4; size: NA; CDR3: CAPPRGGREAATNEKLFF
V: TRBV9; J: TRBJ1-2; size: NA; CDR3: CASSPRQGAFANYGYTF
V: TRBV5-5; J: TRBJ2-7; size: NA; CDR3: CASRPAGGPYEQYF
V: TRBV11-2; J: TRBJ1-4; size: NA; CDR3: CASSSLVQGDEKLFF
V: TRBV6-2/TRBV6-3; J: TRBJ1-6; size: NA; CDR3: CASSYLTVGGSPLHF
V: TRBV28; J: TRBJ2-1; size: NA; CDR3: CASSSAGSSYNEQFF
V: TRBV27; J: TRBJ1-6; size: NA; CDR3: CASCLRPGGSPLHF
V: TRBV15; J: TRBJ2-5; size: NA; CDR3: CATSRGRQLQETQYF
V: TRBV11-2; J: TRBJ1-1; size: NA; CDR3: CASSILQGRYEAFF
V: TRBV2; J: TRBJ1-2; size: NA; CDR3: CASSLGGFDGYTF
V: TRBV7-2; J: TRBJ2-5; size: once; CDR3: CASSSGPGETQYF
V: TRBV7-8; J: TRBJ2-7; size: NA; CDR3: CASSFRPPHEQYF
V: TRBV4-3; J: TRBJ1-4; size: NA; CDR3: CASSQVLTEKLFF
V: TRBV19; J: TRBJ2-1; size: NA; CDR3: CASSIDRTGEQFF
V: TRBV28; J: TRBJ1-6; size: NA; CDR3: CASSLTGNSPLHF
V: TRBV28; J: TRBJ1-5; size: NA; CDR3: CASSPPDRGQPQHF
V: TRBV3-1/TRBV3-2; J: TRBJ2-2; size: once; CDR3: CASSRRGTDTGELFF
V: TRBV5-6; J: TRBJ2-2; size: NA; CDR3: CASSLDRGNTGELFF
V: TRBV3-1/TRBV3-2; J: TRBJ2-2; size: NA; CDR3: CASSQRDREGDTGELFF
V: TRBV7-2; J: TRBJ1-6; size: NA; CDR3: CASSAYRGSSYNSPLHF
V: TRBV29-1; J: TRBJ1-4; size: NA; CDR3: CSVKKQGPNEKLFF
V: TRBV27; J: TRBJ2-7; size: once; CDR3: CASSPLGIGAYEQYF
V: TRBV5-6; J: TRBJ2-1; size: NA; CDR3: CATRSGGLNEQFF
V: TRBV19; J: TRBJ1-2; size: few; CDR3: CASSPDRGMLAGYTF
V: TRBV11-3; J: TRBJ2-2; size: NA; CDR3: CASSRHYSDRGRGELFF
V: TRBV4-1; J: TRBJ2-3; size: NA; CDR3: CASSQDMAGSTDTQYF
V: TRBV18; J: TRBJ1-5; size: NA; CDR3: CASSPQVLNQPQHF